This T cell receptor beta chain was captured in a study of blood T cell repertoires in COVID-19. Study-level background: COVID-19 samples from acute and convalescent phases originated in the United States, Italy and Spain. Nucleic acid was either cDNA or gDNA, and it came from T cells, B-cell-depleted T cells, or PBMCs.

Germline CDR1 SGHRS, CDR2 YFSETQ. This CDR3 is built from 14 residues. The germline V and J ends were trimmed by 0 bases and 1 base, with 7 bases remaining between them. This clone was detected once. In the study's own analysis: Nucleated cell number was recorded as an estimate derived from reference gene primer amplification. Only in-frame clones appear in the TCRdb table, and some are missing; sequencing was by immunoSEQ multiplex PCR. The V and J calls and clone size are taken from that table; D and trimming were inferred from the DNA. The sample includes over 350,000 clones, roughly 90% seen only once; the top ten take more than 1.4%.

V and J are TRBV5-1 and TRBJ2-5, with D unclear. Sequenced input: peripheral blood. This sequence originates from a woman in her 30s with active or convalescent COVID-19. CDR3 loop: CASSLGASQETQYF. The DNA of the CDR3 is TGCGCCAGCAGCTTGGGGGCCTCCCAAGAGACCCAGTACTTC. Together with reference TRBV5-1 and TRBJ2-5, the CDR3 gives the full variable domain: KAGVTQTPRYLIKTRGQQVTLSCSPISGHRSVSWYQQTPGQGLQFLFEYFSETQRNKGNFPGRFSGRQFSNSRSEMNVSTLELGDSALYLCASSLGASQETQYFGPGTRLLVL.